This T cell receptor beta chain was recorded in a study of shared clonotypes between healthy human individuals. Cells designated naive CD8 were CD45RO-negative and were positively selected for CCR7, with terminally differentiated effector memory CD45RA+ cells excluded. The junction had 11 bases not matched to a gene; V was cut back by 6 bases and J by 5 bases. Germline V gene sequence: CDR1 SGHVS, CDR2 FQNEAQ. The CDR3 is 15 amino acids. Clones were sequenced by immunoSEQ multiplex PCR, and TCRdb holds only the in-frame ones, with some missing. The sample lists 600,000 or so clones; approximately 95% were seen once.

The chain recombines TRBV7-8 with TRBJ2-5; 8 bases are a match to TRBD1. Sequenced input: naive CD8+ T cells sorted from blood. This clonotype was sampled from a young woman in good health. The DNA of the CDR3 is TGTGCCAGCAGTCCTACGACAGGGGCTGGGGAGACCCAGTACTTC. Residues: CASSPTTGAGETQYF.